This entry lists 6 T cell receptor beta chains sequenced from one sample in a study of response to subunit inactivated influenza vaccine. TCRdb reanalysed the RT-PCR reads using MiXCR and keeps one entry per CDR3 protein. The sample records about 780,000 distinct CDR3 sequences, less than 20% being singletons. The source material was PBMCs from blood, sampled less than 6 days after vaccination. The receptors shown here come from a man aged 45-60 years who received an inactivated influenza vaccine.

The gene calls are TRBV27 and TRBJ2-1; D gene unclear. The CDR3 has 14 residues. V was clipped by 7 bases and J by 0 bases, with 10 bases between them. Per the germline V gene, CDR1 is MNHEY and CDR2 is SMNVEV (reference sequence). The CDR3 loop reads CASTPRASYNEQFF. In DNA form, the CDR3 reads TGTGCCAGCACACCCCGAGCCTCCTACAATGAGCAGTTCTTC.

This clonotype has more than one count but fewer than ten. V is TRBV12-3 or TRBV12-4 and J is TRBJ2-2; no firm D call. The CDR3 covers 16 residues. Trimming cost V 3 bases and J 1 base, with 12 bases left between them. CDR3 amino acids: CASSFPTLGNTGELFF. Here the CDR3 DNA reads TGTGCCAGCAGTTTTCCAACACTGGGGAACACCGGGGAGCTGTTTTTT.

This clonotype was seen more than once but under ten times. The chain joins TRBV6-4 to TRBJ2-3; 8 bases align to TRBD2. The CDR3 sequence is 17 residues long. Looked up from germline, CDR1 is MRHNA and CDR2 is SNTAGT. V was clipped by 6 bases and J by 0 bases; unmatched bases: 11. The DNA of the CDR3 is TGTGCCAGCAGCCCAACTTTAGGCGGGAGGAGCACAGATACGCAGTATTTT. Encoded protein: CASSPTLGGRSTDTQYF.

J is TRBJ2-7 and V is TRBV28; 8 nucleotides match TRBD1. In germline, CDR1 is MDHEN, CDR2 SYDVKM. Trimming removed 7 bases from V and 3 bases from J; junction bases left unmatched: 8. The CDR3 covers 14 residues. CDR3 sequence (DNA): TGTGCCAGCACCCTCAGACAGGGGATCTACGAGCAGTACTTC. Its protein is CASTLRQGIYEQYF.

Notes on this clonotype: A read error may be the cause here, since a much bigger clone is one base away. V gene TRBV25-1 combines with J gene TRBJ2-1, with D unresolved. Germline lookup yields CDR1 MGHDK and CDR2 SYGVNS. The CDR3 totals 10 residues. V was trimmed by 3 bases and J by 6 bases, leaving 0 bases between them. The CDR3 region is CASSDNEQFF. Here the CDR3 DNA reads TGTGCCAGCAGTGACAATGAGCAGTTCTTC.

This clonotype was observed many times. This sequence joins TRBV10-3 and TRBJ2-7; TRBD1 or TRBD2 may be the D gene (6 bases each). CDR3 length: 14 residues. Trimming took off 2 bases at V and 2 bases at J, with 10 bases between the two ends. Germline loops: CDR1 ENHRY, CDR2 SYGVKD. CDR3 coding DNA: TGTGCCATCAGTGAGACAGGGAGGACCTACGAGCAGTACTTC. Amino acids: CAISETGRTYEQYF.